The sequence of this T cell receptor beta chain was determined in a study of cytomegalovirus exposure and HLA in healthy donors. At the level of the study: Of roughly 360 genotyped donors, around 80% grouped in the Caucasian-associated ancestry cluster.

V lost 4 bases and J lost 7; bases outside the gene matches: 8. Germline V CDR1 and CDR2: SGHRS, YFSETQ. The CDR3 loop spans 14 amino acids. The primer mix had 60 Vbeta and 13 Jbeta primers. Generated by immunoSEQ multiplex PCR, the TCRdb table keeps only in-frame clones and is missing some. The sample has tens of thousands of clones. The origin of this receptor is a female donor in good health and CMV-seropositive. The chain employs TRBV5-1 and TRBJ1-2, with 9 bases lining up with TRBD1. The sample consisted of PBMCs. The CDR3 region is CASSQGTGISGYTF. In DNA, the CDR3 is TGCGCCAGCAGCCAAGGGACAGGGATCTCTGGCTACACCTTC. The full variable domain, completed using reference TRBV5-1 and TRBJ1-2, is KAGVTQTPRYLIKTRGQQVTLSCSPISGHRSVSWYQQTPGQGLQFLFEYFSETQRNKGNFPGRFSGRQFSNSRSEMNVSTLELGDSALYLCASSQGTGISGYTFGSGTRLTVV.